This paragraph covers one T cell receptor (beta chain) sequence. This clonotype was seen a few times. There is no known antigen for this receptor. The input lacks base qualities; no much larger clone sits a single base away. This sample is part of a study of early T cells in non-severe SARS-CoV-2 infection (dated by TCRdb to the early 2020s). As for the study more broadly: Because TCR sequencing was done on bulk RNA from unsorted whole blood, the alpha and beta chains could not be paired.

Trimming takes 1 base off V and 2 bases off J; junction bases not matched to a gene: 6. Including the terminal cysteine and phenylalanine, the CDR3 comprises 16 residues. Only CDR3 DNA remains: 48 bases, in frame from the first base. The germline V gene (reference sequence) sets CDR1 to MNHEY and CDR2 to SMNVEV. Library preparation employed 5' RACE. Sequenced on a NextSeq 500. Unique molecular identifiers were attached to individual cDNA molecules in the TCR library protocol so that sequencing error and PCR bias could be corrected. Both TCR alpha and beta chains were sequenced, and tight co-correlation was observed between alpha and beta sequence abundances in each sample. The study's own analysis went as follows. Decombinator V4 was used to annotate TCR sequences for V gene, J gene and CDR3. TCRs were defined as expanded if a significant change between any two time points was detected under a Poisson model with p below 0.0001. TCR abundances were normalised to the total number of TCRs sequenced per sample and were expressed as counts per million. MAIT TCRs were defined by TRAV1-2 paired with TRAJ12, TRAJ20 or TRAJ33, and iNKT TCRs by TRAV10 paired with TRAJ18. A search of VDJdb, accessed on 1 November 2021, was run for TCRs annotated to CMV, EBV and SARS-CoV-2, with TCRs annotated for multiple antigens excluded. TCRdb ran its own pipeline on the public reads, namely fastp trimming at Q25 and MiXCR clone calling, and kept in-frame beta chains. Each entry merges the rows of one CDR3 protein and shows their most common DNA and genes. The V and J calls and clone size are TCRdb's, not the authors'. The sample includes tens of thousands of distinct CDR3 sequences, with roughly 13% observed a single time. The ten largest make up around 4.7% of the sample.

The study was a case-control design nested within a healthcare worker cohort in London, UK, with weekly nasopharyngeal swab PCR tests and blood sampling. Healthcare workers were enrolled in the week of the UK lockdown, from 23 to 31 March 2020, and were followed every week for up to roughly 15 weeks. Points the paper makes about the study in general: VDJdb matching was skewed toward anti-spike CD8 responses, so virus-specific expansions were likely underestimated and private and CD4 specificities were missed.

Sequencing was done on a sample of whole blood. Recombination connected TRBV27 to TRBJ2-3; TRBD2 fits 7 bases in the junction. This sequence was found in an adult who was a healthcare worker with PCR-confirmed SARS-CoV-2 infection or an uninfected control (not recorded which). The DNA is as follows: TGTGCCAGCAGTTTATTGGGCGGGGGAGACACAGATACGCAGTATTTT. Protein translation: CASSLLGGGDTDTQYF.